The 5 T cell receptor beta chains below come from one sample, sequenced in a study of beta chain features in type 1 diabetes. Expressed TCRB transcripts were sequenced after all isolated RNA was converted to cDNA. This table comes from immunoSEQ multiplex PCR, and its TCRdb copy is limited to in-frame clones, with some not included. The data show roughly 730,000 clones, around 15% seen once. Study-wide findings and caveats: Shortening that was moderate but significant affected the TCRB CDR3s of Type 1 diabetes patients in all four CD4+ subsets.

For these receptors, no antigen is known. The sequenced material came from naive CD4+ T cells from blood. The receptors come from a man in his late teens or twenties with type 1 diabetes.

As concerns this clone: The same CDR3 can be traced to other DNA sequences in this sample. The gene calls are TRBV14 and TRBJ1-1; D unclear. This CDR3 has 13 amino acids. The germline gives CDR1 SGHDN, CDR2 FVKESK. Between the trimmed V and J ends, which lost 4 bases and 0 bases, there was a span of 6 bases. The CDR3 region is CASSLGLNTEAFF. CDR3 DNA sequence: TGTGCCAGCAGCCTTGGACTGAACACTGAAGCTTTCTTT.

J is TRBJ1-2 and V is TRBV14; D is ambiguous. The CDR3 has 12 amino acids. In germline, CDR1 is SGHDN, CDR2 FVKESK. The V end lost 1 base, the J end lost 7 bases, and 7 bases lay between the germline ends. The DNA for the CDR3 is TGTGCCAGCAGCCAAGCCGATGGTGGCTACACCTTC. Amino acid sequence: CASSQADGGYTF.

The genes are TRBV6-1 and TRBJ1-3, with D possibly TRBD1 on 6 matching bases. This CDR3 spans 15 amino acids. V was trimmed by 4 bases and J by 2 bases, leaving 12 bases between them. CDR1 MNHNS and CDR2 SASEGT come from the germline V gene. CDR3 in DNA: TGTGCCAGCAGTGTCACAGGGAATCCTGGAAACACCATATATTTT. Protein sequence: CASSVTGNPGNTIYF.

The chain couples TRBV6-1 to TRBJ1-2; 7 positions agree with TRBD1. Germline CDR1 reads MNHNS; CDR2 reads SASEGT. V shed 4 bases and J 0 bases; nucleotides not matched to a gene: 5. The CDR3 sequence is 15 residues long. This chain's CDR3 is CASSAQQGPNYGYTF. CDR3 coding DNA: TGTGCCAGCAGTGCCCAACAGGGGCCTAACTATGGCTACACCTTC.

The chain carries TRBV11-3 and TRBJ1-4; tentatively, D is TRBD1 (5 bases). The CDR3 runs to 14 residues. V was trimmed by 7 bases and J by 7 bases, leaving 16 bases between them. CDR1 is SGHNT and CDR2 is YENEEA in the germline V gene. CDR3 nucleotide sequence: TGTGCCAGCAAAGGAGGGGCGACTGGTGAAAAACTGTTTTTT. It codes for CASKGGATGEKLFF.